A single sample gave rise to the 6 T cell receptor beta chains below, sequenced in a study of blood T cell repertoires in COVID-19. Measured with immunoSEQ multiplex PCR; TCRdb has only the in-frame clones, and not every one. The repertoire holds about 23,000 clones, with roughly 90% as singletons. The sequencing sample was made of peripheral blood. The source is a human donor with acute or convalescent COVID-19. The donor label of this sample is uncertain.

This chain connects TRBV19 to TRBJ2-7, with D perhaps matching TRBD2 (6 bases). CDR1 LNHDA and CDR2 SQIVND come from the germline V gene (reference sequence). The CDR3 has 14 residues. V lost 8 bases to trimming and J lost 2 bases, with 16 bases between them. CDR3 amino acids: CASGPNAGTYEQYF. The CDR3 DNA reads as TGTGCCAGTGGCCCCAACGCGGGGACCTACGAGCAGTACTTC. Full variable domain (outside the CDR3, taken from reference TRBV19 and TRBJ2-7): DGGITQSPKYLFRKEGQNVTLSCEQNLNHDAMYWYRQDPGQGLRLIYYSQIVNDFQKGDIAEGYSVSREKKESFPLTVTSAQKNPTAFYLCASGPNAGTYEQYFGPGTRLTVT.

The chain combines TRBV11-2 with TRBJ1-4, with 7 positions matching TRBD1. Germline CDR1 is SGHAT and CDR2 is FQNNGV. Germline trimming cut 5 bases from V and 10 bases from J; bases unmatched to any gene: 13. The CDR3 is made up of 15 amino acids. The CDR3: CASSPLRGTARKLFF. CDR3 DNA: TGTGCCAGCAGCCCGCTCCGGGGGACAGCTCGAAAACTGTTTTTT.

The V call is TRBV5-8, the J call TRBJ2-3, with D possibly being TRBD1 (6 bases). The CDR3 sequence is 15 residues long. Per the germline V gene, CDR1 is SGHTS and CDR2 is YDEGEE. Trimming removed 2 bases from V and 0 bases from J, with 10 bases in between. The CDR3 spells CASSFRGQSTDTQYF. As DNA, the CDR3 is TGTGCCAGCAGCTTCAGGGGACAAAGCACAGATACGCAGTATTTT.

The V call is TRBV28, the J call TRBJ1-4; no clear D. In germline, CDR1 is MDHEN, CDR2 SYDVKM. Trimming removed 4 bases from V and 7 bases from J, with 10 bases in between. The CDR3 is 13 amino acids. CDR3 in DNA: TGTGCCAGCAGTTATCCCACCGGTGAAAAACTGTTTTTT. The encoded protein is CASSYPTGEKLFF.

This chain connects TRBV9 to TRBJ2-1; 7 bases map to TRBD2. Looked up from germline, CDR1 is SGDLS and CDR2 is YYNGEE. The length of the CDR3 is 15 residues. Trimming removed 4 bases from V and 3 bases from J; junction bases left unmatched: 7. The CDR3 here is CASSPRGDHYNEQFF. The CDR3 DNA is TGTGCCAGCAGCCCCCGGGGGGACCACTACAATGAGCAGTTCTTC.

This clone was detected only once. This chain connects TRBV5-1 to TRBJ1-1; 7 bases agree with TRBD1. With V trimmed by 0 bases and J by 5 bases, 7 bases remained unmatched. The CDR3 totals 15 residues. Per the germline V gene, CDR1 is SGHRS and CDR2 is YFSETQ. CDR3 nucleotide sequence: TGCGCCAGCAGCTTGGAGGCAGGGGGATTGACTGAAGCTTTCTTT. Its translation is CASSLEAGGLTEAFF. The full variable domain, with the rest looked up from reference TRBV5-1 and TRBJ1-1, is KAGVTQTPRYLIKTRGQQVTLSCSPISGHRSVSWYQQTPGQGLQFLFEYFSETQRNKGNFPGRFSGRQFSNSRSEMNVSTLELGDSALYLCASSLEAGGLTEAFFGQGTRLTVV.